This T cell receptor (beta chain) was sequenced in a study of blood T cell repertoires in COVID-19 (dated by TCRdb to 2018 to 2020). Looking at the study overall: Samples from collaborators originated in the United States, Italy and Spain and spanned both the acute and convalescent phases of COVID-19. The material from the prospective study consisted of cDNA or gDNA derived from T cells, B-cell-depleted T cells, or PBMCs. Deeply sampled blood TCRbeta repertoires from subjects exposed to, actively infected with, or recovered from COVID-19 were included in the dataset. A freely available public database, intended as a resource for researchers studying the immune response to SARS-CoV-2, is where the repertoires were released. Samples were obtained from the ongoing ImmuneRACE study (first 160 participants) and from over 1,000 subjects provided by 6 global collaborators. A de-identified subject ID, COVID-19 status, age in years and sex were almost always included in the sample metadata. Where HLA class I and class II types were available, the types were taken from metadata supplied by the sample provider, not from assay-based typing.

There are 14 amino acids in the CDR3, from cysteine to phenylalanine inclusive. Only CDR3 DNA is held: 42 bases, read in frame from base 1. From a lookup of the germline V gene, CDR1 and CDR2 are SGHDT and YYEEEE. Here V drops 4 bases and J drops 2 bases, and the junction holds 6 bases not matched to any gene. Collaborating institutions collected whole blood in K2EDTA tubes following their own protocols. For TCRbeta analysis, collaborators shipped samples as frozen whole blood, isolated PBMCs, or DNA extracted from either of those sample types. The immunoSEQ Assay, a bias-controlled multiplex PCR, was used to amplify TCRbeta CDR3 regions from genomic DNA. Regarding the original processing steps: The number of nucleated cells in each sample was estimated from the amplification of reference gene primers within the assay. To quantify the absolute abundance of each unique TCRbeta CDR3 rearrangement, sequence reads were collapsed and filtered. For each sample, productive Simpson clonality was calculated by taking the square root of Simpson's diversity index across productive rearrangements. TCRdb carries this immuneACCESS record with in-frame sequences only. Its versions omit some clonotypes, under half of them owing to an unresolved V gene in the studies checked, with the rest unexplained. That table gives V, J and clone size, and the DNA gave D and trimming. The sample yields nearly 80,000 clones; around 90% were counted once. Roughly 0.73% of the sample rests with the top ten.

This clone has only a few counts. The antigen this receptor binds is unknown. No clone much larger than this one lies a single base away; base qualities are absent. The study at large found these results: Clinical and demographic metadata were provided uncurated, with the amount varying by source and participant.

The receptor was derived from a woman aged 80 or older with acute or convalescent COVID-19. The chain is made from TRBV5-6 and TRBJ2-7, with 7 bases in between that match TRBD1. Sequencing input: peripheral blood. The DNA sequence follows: TGTGCCAGCAGCCCTCCCGGACAGGCCTACGAGCAGTACTTC. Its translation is CASSPPGQAYEQYF. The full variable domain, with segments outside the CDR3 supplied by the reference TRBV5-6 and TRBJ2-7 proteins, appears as DAGVTQSPTHLIKTRGQQVTLRCSPKSGHDTVSWYQQALGQGPQFIFQYYEEEERQRGNFPDRFSGHQFPNYSSELNVNALLLGDSALYLCASSPPGQAYEQYFGPGTRLTVT.